Described below is a single T cell receptor beta chain sequence and its context. What it binds is not known. The PCR was carried out with 60 Vbeta primers and 13 Jbeta primers. Profiled with immunoSEQ multiplex PCR; TCRdb holds only in-frame clones, not every one. Found here are 100,000 to 150,000 clones, approximately 8.7% of them singletons; the top ten hold about 5.5%. The sample belongs to a study of cytomegalovirus exposure and HLA in healthy donors. Points from the study as a whole: The study listed approximately 170 cytomegalovirus-associated TCR beta chains. Highly shared sequence variants in one cluster were likely a sequencing artifact.

The sequence was obtained from a man between 35 and 55 years old in good health and CMV-seronegative. What was sequenced was PBMCs.

The CDR3 region has the DNA TGTGCCAGCAGACCAGGGGTCACTGAAGCTTTCTTT. The encoded protein is CASRPGVTEAFF. V is TRBV7-9 and J is TRBJ1-1; D perhaps matches TRBD1 (6 bases). The germline V gene encodes CDR1 SEHNR and CDR2 FQNEAQ (reference sequence). The CDR3 runs 12 residues. The ends were cut back, 6 bases at V and 4 bases at J, with 9 bases in the middle.